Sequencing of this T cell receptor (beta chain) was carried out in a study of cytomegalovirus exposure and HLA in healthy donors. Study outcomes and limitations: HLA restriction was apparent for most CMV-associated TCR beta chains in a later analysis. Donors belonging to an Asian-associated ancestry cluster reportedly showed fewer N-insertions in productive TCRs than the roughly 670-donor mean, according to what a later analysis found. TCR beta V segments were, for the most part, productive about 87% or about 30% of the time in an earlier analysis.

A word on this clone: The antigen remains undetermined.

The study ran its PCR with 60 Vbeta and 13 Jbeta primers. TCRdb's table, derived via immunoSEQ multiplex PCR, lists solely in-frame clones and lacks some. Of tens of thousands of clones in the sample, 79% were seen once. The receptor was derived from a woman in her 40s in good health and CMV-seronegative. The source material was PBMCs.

This CDR3 is CASRGSGGGQQGLRDEQFF. The DNA of the CDR3 is TGCGCCAGCAGAGGGTCTGGGGGGGGGCAACAGGGCCTTAGGGATGAGCAGTTCTTC. The chain is built from TRBV4-1 and TRBJ2-1; a weak D match, TRBD2 (7 bases). CDR1 MGHRA and CDR2 YSYEKL come from the germline V gene. The V end was cut by 6 bases, the J end by 8 bases, with 32 bases between. The CDR3 sequence is 19 residues long.